A selection of T cell receptor beta chains follows, all from one sample in a study of T-cell memory formation after mild COVID-19. TCRdb recomputed calls from the 5' RACE reads with MiXCR, one row per CDR3 protein. The table has about 13,000 distinct CDR3 sequences, roughly 15% seen once; the top ten hold around 50%. Sequenced material: PBMCs or a T cell subset sorted from them (not recorded which). All receptors come from a man in his late teens or twenties who had mild COVID-19 (a few samples of this study predate the infection). Cell type and time point are not known. Each CDR3 is given with its conserved first and last residue. D genes are given only for firm matches. Only part of the rows carry a size: once, few, many, or a class if the clone is expanded.

>TRBJ2-5|TRBV7-3|TRBD2|.
CASSPGGGRVETQYF
TGTGCCAGCAGCCCCGGCGGGGGGCGAGTGGAGACCCAGTACTTC
>TRBJ2-1|TRBV4-3|.|many
CASSQGVQSQWEQFF
TGCGCCAGCAGCCAAGGTGTACAGTCCCAATGGGAGCAGTTCTTC
>TRBJ2-3|TRBV7-2|.|.
CASSLASMDTQYF
TGTGCCAGCAGCTTAGCGAGTATGGATACGCAGTATTTT
>TRBJ1-1|TRBV7-3|.|.
CASSLGLDRQAFF
TGTGCCAGCAGCTTAGGGCTTGACAGACAAGCTTTCTTT
>TRBJ2-7|TRBV7-6|.|.
CASSLSRASYEQYF
TGTGCCAGCAGCTTAAGTCGGGCCTCCTACGAGCAGTACTTC
>TRBJ1-1|TRBV29-1|.|.
CSVGDASGTEAFF
TGCAGCGTTGGTGATGCAAGCGGCACTGAAGCTTTCTTT
>TRBJ2-3|TRBV9|TRBD2|.
CASSALAGGGDTQYF
TGTGCCAGCAGCGCCCTAGCGGGGGGCGGGGATACGCAGTATTTT
>TRBJ2-7|TRBV7-6|TRBD1|many
CASSARDRGYEQYF
TGTGCCAGCAGCGCCCGGGACAGGGGGTACGAGCAGTACTTC
>TRBJ2-5|TRBV27|.|many
CASSLSETANQETQYF
TGTGCCAGCAGTTTATCGGAAACAGCAAACCAAGAGACCCAGTACTTC
>TRBJ2-7|TRBV15|.|many
CATSSLDQGPYEQYF
TGTGCCACCAGCAGTCTTGATCAGGGTCCCTACGAGCAGTACTTC
>TRBJ2-2|TRBV4-1|.|medium-sized
CASSQGFRMPGELFF
TGCGCCAGCAGCCAAGGGTTCAGGATGCCCGGGGAGCTGTTTTTT
>TRBJ1-3|TRBV5-1|.|many
CASSLAGSGNTIYF
TGCGCCAGCAGCTTGGCCGGATCTGGAAACACCATATATTTT
>TRBJ2-6|TRBV7-8|TRBD1|many
CASSFVTGGAGPHNVLTF
TGTGCCAGCAGCTTCGTGACAGGGGGCGCAGGACCCCACAACGTCCTGACTTTC
>TRBJ2-5|TRBV6-2/TRBV6-3|TRBD1|few
CASSFWTGLETQYF
TGTGCCAGCAGTTTCTGGACAGGGCTAGAGACCCAGTACTTC
>TRBJ1-2|TRBV3-1|.|few
CASSQWAISKGGYTF
TGTGCCAGCAGCCAGTGGGCTATCAGTAAGGGGGGCTACACCTTC
>TRBJ1-4|TRBV2|.|.
CASSPWGGGQTNEKLFF
TGTGCCAGCAGCCCCTGGGGTGGGGGTCAGACTAATGAAAAACTGTTTTTT
>TRBJ2-3|TRBV15|.|many
CATSTQPGVTDTQYF
TGTGCCACCAGCACCCAACCCGGGGTCACAGATACGCAGTATTTT